Listed below are T cell receptor beta chains from one sample, sequenced in a study of cytomegalovirus exposure and HLA in healthy donors. Some clones are missing from TCRdb's copy, which holds only in-frame ones; the method was immunoSEQ multiplex PCR. The repertoire holds roughly 100,000 clones, with 69% as singletons. Sequenced input: PBMCs. The receptors originated from a man aged 25 to 45 in good health and CMV-seronegative. The CDR3 runs from the conserved cysteine through the conserved F or W. Each record gives: V gene, J gene, D gene, clone size, CDR3 DNA, CDR3 protein. The D gene is left open where the match is weak. For some rows the clone size is stated as once, few or many, or as a class when expanded; others skip it.

TRBV4-2	TRBJ2-7	TRBD2	.	TGTGCCAGCAGCCAAGAAGCAGTGGGGCTAGCGGGAGGAGAGCAGTACTTC	CASSQEAVGLAGGEQYF
TRBV7-2	TRBJ1-4	.	.	TGTGCCAGCAGCTCGGCGGGGATCCGAGAAAAACTGTTTTTT	CASSSAGIREKLFF
TRBV9	TRBJ2-1	TRBD2	.	TGTGCCAGCAGCGTACAAGGACTAGCGGGAGTCGGTGAGCAGTTCTTC	CASSVQGLAGVGEQFF
TRBV4-1	TRBJ1-3	TRBD1	medium-sized	TGCGCCAGCAGCCAAGTACCGACAGGGGCTGCAAACACCATATATTTT	CASSQVPTGAANTIYF
TRBV6-5	TRBJ2-3	TRBD2	.	TGTGCCAGCAGCCCGTTGACTAGCGCAGATACGCAGTATTTT	CASSPLTSADTQYF
TRBV11-1	TRBJ2-1	TRBD1	.	TGTGCCAGCAGCGTAGGGGGGATGGACAGGGCAAGAAGGCAGTTCTTC	CASSVGGMDRARRQFF
TRBV30	TRBJ1-5	TRBD1	few	TGTGCCTGGAGTGTAGGGGGCGGTTGGCCCCAGCATTTT	CAWSVGGGWPQHF
TRBV7-9	TRBJ1-2	TRBD1	once	TGTGCCAGCAGCGCGTGGGACAGCGGATCTTATGGCTACACCTTC	CASSAWDSGSYGYTF
TRBV29-1	TRBJ2-2	TRBD2	.	TGCAGCATTGGTAGCGGGAGGGTTACCGGGGAGCTGTTTTTT	CSIGSGRVTGELFF
TRBV12-5	TRBJ1-2	TRBD1	.	TGTGCTAGTCGCCCAGGGGGCGCGGTAGGCTATGGCTACACCTTC	CASRPGGAVGYGYTF
TRBV5-1	TRBJ2-1	.	.	TGCGCCAGCAGTATTGACAGTTTTAGCTCCTACAATGAGCAGTTCTTC	CASSIDSFSSYNEQFF
TRBV27	TRBJ1-2	TRBD1	.	TGTGCCAGCAGTCTGACAGGGGACGGCTACACCTTC	CASSLTGDGYTF
TRBV11-2	TRBJ2-3	TRBD2	.	TGTGCCAGCAGCTTCACTAGCGGGAGTGAAGATACGCAGTATTTT	CASSFTSGSEDTQYF
TRBV6-4	TRBJ2-2	TRBD2	few	TGTGCCAGCAGTGAGGGAGCGGGAGACACCGGGGAGCTGTTTTTT	CASSEGAGDTGELFF
TRBV6-6	TRBJ1-1	TRBD1	.	TGTGCCAGCAGTCCGACAGGGCGTGAAGCTTTCTTT	CASSPTGREAFF
TRBV19	TRBJ2-1	TRBD1	.	TGTGCCAGTAACCCGGACAGGGGGGGCGGTGAGCAGTTCTTC	CASNPDRGGGEQFF
TRBV14	TRBJ2-5	TRBD1	.	TGTGCCAGCAGCCAGTCCGGGACAGGGCGGCAAGAGACCCAGTACTTC	CASSQSGTGRQETQYF
TRBV11-2	TRBJ2-7	TRBD1	.	TGTGCCAGCAGATGGGGAACAGGGGGTATCGGCGAGCAGTACTTC	CASRWGTGGIGEQYF
TRBV7-3	TRBJ2-3	TRBD2	.	TGTGCCAGCAGCCTCGGGGGGGCTCCCAATACGCAGTATTTT	CASSLGGAPNTQYF
TRBV6-4	TRBJ2-3	TRBD2	few	TGTGCCAGCAGTGACTCAGCGGGAGGGCCAGATACGCAGTATTTT	CASSDSAGGPDTQYF
TRBV6-5	TRBJ2-3	.	.	TGTGCCAGCAGCCCTCACCTTACTGATACGCAGTATTTT	CASSPHLTDTQYF
TRBV5-4	TRBJ2-7	TRBD2	.	TGTGCCAGCAGCTTACTAGCGGGAGAGGGGGAGCAGTACTTC	CASSLLAGEGEQYF
TRBV7-9	TRBJ2-1	TRBD1	.	TGTGCCAGCAGCTCAAAATATGGACAGGGAATACACAATGAGCAGTTCTTC	CASSSKYGQGIHNEQFF
TRBV29-1	TRBJ2-1	TRBD1	.	TGCAGCGTTGAAGTAGGGACAGGTGAATCCTACAATGAGCAGTTCTTC	CSVEVGTGESYNEQFF
TRBV5-1	TRBJ2-5	.	.	TGCGCCAGCAGTCCAGGAGCACAGGGGAGGGAGACCCAGTACTTC	CASSPGAQGRETQYF
TRBV11-1	TRBJ1-5	.	.	TGTGCCAGCAGCCTCCCGGGGTACAGAAATCAGCCCCAGCATTTT	CASSLPGYRNQPQHF
TRBV5-8	TRBJ2-5	TRBD1	.	TGTGCCAGCAGCTTGGACAGGGGACAAGAGACCCAGTACTTC	CASSLDRGQETQYF
TRBV6-5	TRBJ1-2	TRBD1	few	TGTGCCAGCAGCCCGACAGGGGGGGGAAATGGCTACACCTTC	CASSPTGGGNGYTF
TRBV6-6	TRBJ1-1	.	.	TGTGCCAGCAGTTACTCTCGACAAGGCACTGAAGCTTTCTTT	CASSYSRQGTEAFF
TRBV14	TRBJ2-1	TRBD2	.	TGTGCCAGCAGCCAAGAATATGCACTAGCGGGAAACTCCTACAATGAGCAGTTCTTC	CASSQEYALAGNSYNEQFF
TRBV2	TRBJ2-7	TRBD1	.	TGTGCCAGCAGTGGAAACAGGGGGAACTACGAGCAGTACTTC	CASSGNRGNYEQYF
TRBV14	TRBJ2-7	TRBD2	.	TGTGCCAGCAGCCAATCTTTAACTAGCGGGATATTCTACGAGCAGTACTTC	CASSQSLTSGIFYEQYF
TRBV2	TRBJ2-2	.	.	TGTGCCAGCAGTGAACGGGGGAGCGGGTTAGCCGGGGAGCTGTTTTTT	CASSERGSGLAGELFF
TRBV6-5	TRBJ2-7	TRBD1	.	TGTGCCAGCAGTCCACAGGGGGCAGAGGTCGAGCAGTACTTC	CASSPQGAEVEQYF
TRBV30	TRBJ2-7	.	.	TGTGCCTGGAGTGTATTGAGTTACGAGCAGTACTTC	CAWSVLSYEQYF
TRBV2	TRBJ2-7	.	.	TGTGCCAGCCTTGAAAGTCGGTCTCCCCCCTACGAGCAGTACTTC	CASLESRSPPYEQYF
TRBV19	TRBJ1-5	TRBD1	.	TGTGCCAGTATCCACGGGGGCAGGGGGCGAGATCAGCCCCAGCATTTT	CASIHGGRGRDQPQHF
TRBV18	TRBJ1-4	TRBD1	few	TGTGCCAGCTCCTTCGGGACAGGGAATGAAAAACTGTTTTTT	CASSFGTGNEKLFF
TRBV5-1	TRBJ2-7	TRBD1	few	TGCGCCAGCAGCTTGGCCGGGACAGACTACGAGCAGTACTTC	CASSLAGTDYEQYF
TRBV5-4	TRBJ2-7	TRBD2	.	TGTGCCAGCAGCTTGGGTGCTAGCGGGACTATTTACGAGCAGTACTTC	CASSLGASGTIYEQYF
TRBV20-1	TRBJ2-7	.	.	TGCAGTGCTTCAGGGTACGAGCAGTACTTC	CSASGYEQYF
TRBV4-1	TRBJ2-1	.	.	TGCGCCAGCAGCCAACCTACTACAGGCAATGAGCAGTTCTTC	CASSQPTTGNEQFF
TRBV9	TRBJ1-5	TRBD1	.	TGTGCCAGCAGCCGCCTACAGGGGAAAGATCAGCCCCAGCATTTT	CASSRLQGKDQPQHF
TRBV29-1	TRBJ1-3	.	.	TGCAGCGTTGAAGATCTTTTCGGTATTGGAAACACCATATATTTT	CSVEDLFGIGNTIYF
TRBV7-9	TRBJ2-7	.	once	TGTGCCAGCAGCTTAGCGGCGCTAGGGGGCTACGAGCAGTACTTC	CASSLAALGGYEQYF
TRBV19	TRBJ2-3	TRBD2	.	TGTGCCAGTAATCCGCTAGCGGGAGTCACAGATACGCAGTATTTT	CASNPLAGVTDTQYF
TRBV18	TRBJ1-3	.	.	TGTGCCAGCACGGACAGCCGAGGAAACACCATATATTTT	CASTDSRGNTIYF
TRBV4-1	TRBJ1-1	TRBD1	.	TGCGCCAGCAGCCTAGGGTGGGACAGAGAAGCTTTCTTT	CASSLGWDREAFF
TRBV5-4	TRBJ2-7	.	few	TGTGCCAGCAGCTTGTTCCCGGGAGCGACCTACGAGCAGTACTTC	CASSLFPGATYEQYF
TRBV5-4	TRBJ2-1	TRBD2	.	TGTGCCAGCAGCTTTGGCTCCGGGACTAGCGAGTACAATGAGCAGTTCTTC	CASSFGSGTSEYNEQFF
TRBV19	TRBJ2-2	TRBD2	few	TGTGCCAGTAGTGTTCTAGCGGGAGGCTCCTCCGGGGAGCTGTTTTTT	CASSVLAGGSSGELFF
TRBV5-6	TRBJ2-4	.	.	TGTGCCAGCAGCGCGGACCTTGTTACAGGCATTCAGTACTTC	CASSADLVTGIQYF
TRBV7-9	TRBJ2-2	.	.	TGTTCCAGCAGAACGGGACACCTATTCGACGCGAACACCGGGGAGCTGTTTTTT	CSSRTGHLFDANTGELFF
TRBV5-6	TRBJ2-1	TRBD2	.	TGTGCCAGCAGCACGGGGACTAGCGGGGTGTCCGTCTTC	CASSTGTSGVSVF
TRBV4-3	TRBJ2-2	.	.	TGCGCCAGCAGCCGAATAGATGTGCGGAGGGCAAACACCGGGGAGCTGTTTTTT	CASSRIDVRRANTGELFF
TRBV30	TRBJ1-2	TRBD1	.	TGTGCCTGGGGGACAGACACTAACTATGGCTACACCTTC	CAWGTDTNYGYTF
TRBV19	TRBJ2-1	.	.	TGTGCCACCCAGAGCGGAGGATCCTCCTACAATGAGCAGTTCTTC	CATQSGGSSYNEQFF
TRBV30	TRBJ2-3	TRBD1	.	TGTGCCTGGAGTTCCGGGACAGGGGGCGCAGATACGCAGTATTTT	CAWSSGTGGADTQYF
TRBV7-9	TRBJ2-7	TRBD1	.	TGTGCCAGCAGCTTGGGGACAGCAACCTACGAGCAGTACTTC	CASSLGTATYEQYF